Below are 5 T cell receptor beta chains sequenced from a single sample in a study of blood T cell repertoires in COVID-19. TCRdb's copy holds only in-frame clones and misses some; the assay was immunoSEQ multiplex PCR. Altogether about 190,000 clones are present, under 90% being singletons, with the ten largest covering 15% to 20%. Input material: peripheral blood. The receptors here all came from a human donor in a cohort sampled during active COVID-19.

The rearrangement joins TRBV5-8 to TRBJ1-5; tentatively, D is TRBD1 (6 bases). The V and J ends lost 4 bases and 5 bases respectively, with 19 bases between them. Looked up from germline, CDR1 is SGHTS and CDR2 is YDEGEE. The CDR3 contains 16 residues. The CDR3 protein is CASSVGAGDRYQPQHF. The CDR3, as DNA: TGTGCCAGCAGCGTAGGAGCAGGGGATAGGTATCAGCCCCAGCATTTT.

This clone was detected only a few times. CDR3 protein: CASSLGQGASWDTIYF. The CDR3 DNA is TGCGCCAGCAGCTTAGGACAGGGAGCCTCGTGGGACACCATATATTTT. This chain connects TRBV5-1 to TRBJ1-3, with TRBD1 matching over 8 bases. With V trimmed by 2 bases and J by 8 bases, 12 bases remained unmatched. CDR3 length: 16 residues. Per germline, CDR1 SGHRS and CDR2 YFSETQ.

V usage is TRBV5-1 and J usage is TRBJ1-2; 8 nucleotides line up with TRBD1. V lost 1 base, J lost 1 base, and 3 bases stayed unmatched. Germline-derived CDR1 and CDR2 are SGHRS and YFSETQ. The CDR3 extends over 15 amino acids. The CDR3 is CASSLPGQGNYGYTF. Written as DNA, the CDR3 is TGCGCCAGCAGCTTGCCTGGACAGGGTAACTATGGCTACACCTTC.

The genes are TRBV4-1 and TRBJ2-1, with D uncertain. The CDR3 has 12 residues. V was shortened by 6 bases and J by 6 bases, with 9 bases between the two germline ends. The germline CDR1 and CDR2 sequences are MGHRA and YSYEKL. The CDR3 sequence: CASSSSGNEQFF. The DNA of the CDR3 is TGCGCCAGCAGTTCGTCGGGCAATGAGCAGTTCTTC.

V gene TRBV27 combines with J gene TRBJ1-2, with D unresolved. The CDR3 is made up of 13 amino acids. In germline, CDR1 is MNHEY, CDR2 SMNVEV (reference sequence). V was clipped by 3 bases and J by 0 bases, with 5 bases between them. CDR3 sequence (DNA): TGTGCCAGCAGTTTTGTAGCTAACTATGGCTACACCTTC. Its translation: CASSFVANYGYTF.